This TCR beta chain was identified in a study of T cells after yellow fever vaccination. Study-level points and caveats: Among primary-vaccination clones, most reappeared after the booster, at roughly 96% for CD4 and roughly 88% for CD8.

This CDR3 is 15 amino acids long. Germline V gene data show CDR1 as SGHTA and CDR2 as FQGNSA. V shed 5 bases, J shed 6 bases, and the junction held 9 bases outside the gene matches. As for this clonotype: Its antigen is not identified.

TCRdb called the 5' RACE reads again in MiXCR, with one record for every CDR3 protein. The sample holds about 210,000 distinct CDR3 sequences, more than 3% seen once. The sequencing used CD4+ T cells sorted from PBMCs, collected 10 days after the yellow fever booster vaccination. V usage is TRBV7-2 and J usage is TRBJ2-1, with 8 bases fitting TRBD1. The TCR originated in a man aged 18 to 35 who received the YFV17D yellow fever vaccine. The CDR3, as DNA: TGTGCCAGCAGCCAAGACAGGGGACGGGTCAATGAGCAGTTCTTC. Amino acid sequence: CASSQDRGRVNEQFF. The whole variable domain, filled in from reference TRBV7-2 and TRBJ2-1, reads GAGVSQSPSNKVTEKGKDVELRCDPISGHTALYWYRQSLGQGLEFLIYFQGNSAPDKSGLPSDRFSAERTGGSVSTLTIQRTQQEDSAVYLCASSQDRGRVNEQFFGPGTRLTVL.